Listed below are T cell receptor beta chains from one sample, sequenced in a study of T cells in Graves' hyperthyroidism and ophthalmopathy. One entry per CDR3 protein results from TCRdb running MiXCR on the multiplex PCR reads. The table lists more than 500,000 distinct CDR3 sequences, 14% of them singletons. The sample comprised blood. These receptors all stem from a woman aged 40 to 50 with Graves' hyperthyroidism. CDR3s include the opening cysteine and the closing phenylalanine or tryptophan. Fields, in order: clone size, D gene, J gene, V gene, CDR3 DNA, CDR3 protein. The D gene is left open where the match is weak. Clone size is given for some rows only: seen once, a few or many times, or a class if the clone is expanded.

many | - | TRBJ2-5 | TRBV30 | TGTGCCTGCGGGGGCAACCAAGAGACCCAGTACTTC | CACGGNQETQYF
many | - | TRBJ1-5 | TRBV28 | TGTGCCAGCAGTTTAAGACAGAGTACCCGGGTGCCCCAGCATTTT | CASSLRQSTRVPQHF
few | - | TRBJ1-3 | TRBV7-8 | TGTGCCAGCAGCTTAGCAAGCACAGGACCTGGAAACACCATATATTTT | CASSLASTGPGNTIYF
few | TRBD2 | TRBJ2-1 | TRBV7-2 | TGTGCCAGCAGCTTAGACACAACGAGAAGACTAGCGGGAGTCAATGAGCAGTTCTTC | CASSLDTTRRLAGVNEQFF
many | - | TRBJ1-6 | TRBV2 | TGTGCCAGCAGTGAAACGGGATTTTCGTCACCCCTCCACTTT | CASSETGFSSPLHF
many | TRBD2 | TRBJ2-2 | TRBV12-3/TRBV12-4 | TGTGCCAGCAGTTTAACGGGAGGAGTGGTGGGGGAGCTGTTTTTT | CASSLTGGVVGELFF
many | - | TRBJ2-5 | TRBV11-2 | TGTGCCAGCAGCTTAGGTTTGGAGACCCAGTACTTC | CASSLGLETQYF
many | - | TRBJ1-1 | TRBV6-1 | TGTGCCAGCAGTGAAGTTCTGGCCTACCTGAACACTGAAGCTTTCTTT | CASSEVLAYLNTEAFF
many | TRBD1 | TRBJ2-7 | TRBV6-1 | TGTGCCAGCAGTGAGACAGGGATCTCCTACGAGCAGTACTTC | CASSETGISYEQYF
few | - | TRBJ1-3 | TRBV6-1 | TGTGCCAGCAGTGAGCGGGGGTTAGAAACCATATATTTT | CASSERGLETIYF
few | - | TRBJ2-1 | TRBV5-1 | TGCGCCAGCAGCTTGCGGGCTACCTACAATGAGCAGTTCTTC | CASSLRATYNEQFF
many | - | TRBJ2-3 | TRBV6-2/TRBV6-3 | TGTGCCAGCAGTTACGATGGGGCGCGGGGCACAGATACGCAGTATTTT | CASSYDGARGTDTQYF
- | - | TRBJ2-1 | TRBV2 | TGTGCCAGCAGTGTCCAACTTACAATCGGTGGCAATGAGCAGTTCTTC | CASSVQLTIGGNEQFF
few | - | TRBJ1-4 | TRBV3-1 | TGTGCCAGCAGCCTGCTGGACGGTGAAAAACTGTTTTTT | CASSLLDGEKLFF
many | TRBD2 | TRBJ2-3 | TRBV11-2 | TGTGCCAGCAGCATGCTAGCGGGAGTCGGAGATACGCAGTATTTT | CASSMLAGVGDTQYF
many | - | TRBJ1-5 | TRBV28 | TGTGCCAGCAGGCCGATACATAGCAATCAGCCCCAGCATTTT | CASRPIHSNQPQHF
many | TRBD2 | TRBJ2-1 | TRBV29-1 | TGCAGCGTTGTGGGGGGAGGGTACAATGAGCAGTTCTTC | CSVVGGGYNEQFF
many | - | TRBJ2-1 | TRBV6-6 | TGTGCCAGCAGTTACTCCGGGCCCAGCGACCCTAATGAGCAGTTCTTC | CASSYSGPSDPNEQFF
few | - | TRBJ2-3 | TRBV5-5 | TGTGCCAGCAGCTTGGGTCAGGGTCCGGGGACAGATACGCAGTATTTT | CASSLGQGPGTDTQYF
- | - | TRBJ1-2 | TRBV14 | TGTGCCAGCAGCCAAGCCGGCAGGACCCCTAACTATGGCTACACCTTC | CASSQAGRTPNYGYTF
- | TRBD1 | TRBJ2-7 | TRBV7-6 | TGTGCCAGCAGCCCGACAGGGTTCGGGTACAAGCAGTACTTC | CASSPTGFGYKQYF
- | TRBD1 | TRBJ2-7 | TRBV6-1 | TGTGCCAGCAGAATCGGACAGGGGTACGAGCAGTACTTC | CASRIGQGYEQYF
few | - | TRBJ1-5 | TRBV6-5 | TGTGCCAGCAGTTACTCGGTAGGAGAGCGTCAGCCCCAGCATTTT | CASSYSVGERQPQHF
- | - | TRBJ2-3 | TRBV9 | TGTGCCAGCAGCGTAGTAGGGGCCCTTAGCACAGATACGCAGTATTTT | CASSVVGALSTDTQYF
many | TRBD2 | TRBJ2-3 | TRBV2 | TGTGCCAGCAGTGTGGGGGTTAAGCGGGAGGCAGATACGCAGTATTTT | CASSVGVKREADTQYF
- | - | TRBJ1-1 | TRBV6-2/TRBV6-3 | TGTGCCAGCAGCCAGCCGGGACAGAACACTGAAGCTTTCTTT | CASSQPGQNTEAFF
many | - | TRBJ1-4 | TRBV27 | TGTGCCAGCAGTCCGGGACGGGGAAATGAAAAACTGTTTTTT | CASSPGRGNEKLFF
- | TRBD1 | TRBJ2-2 | TRBV7-9 | TGTGCCAGCAGCTCACAGGGGTGGCGAGACACCGGGGAGCTGTTTTTT | CASSSQGWRDTGELFF
few | - | TRBJ2-5 | TRBV6-1 | TGTGCCAGCAGGCAAGGGGCCGTTGTGGTGGAGACCCAGTACTTC | CASRQGAVVVETQYF
- | - | TRBJ1-1 | TRBV12-3/TRBV12-4 | TGTCCCAGTAGGCCCAGGGGAAATGTATTCACTGAAGCTTTCTTT | CPSRPRGNVFTEAFF
few | TRBD2 | TRBJ2-2 | TRBV9 | TGTGCCAGCAGCATGGGACTAGCGAACACCGGGGAGCTGTTTTTT | CASSMGLANTGELFF
few | TRBD1 | TRBJ1-1 | TRBV4-1 | TGCGCCAGCAGCCAAGATCGAGGGGGCCGGACTGAAGCTTTCTTT | CASSQDRGGRTEAFF
many | - | TRBJ2-7 | TRBV20-1 | TGCAGTGCTGCACAGGGAAACGAGCAGTACTTC | CSAAQGNEQYF
- | - | TRBJ1-3 | TRBV24-1 | TGTGCCACCAGTGATTGGGCAACAGGAAACACCATATATTTT | CATSDWATGNTIYF
many | - | TRBJ1-5 | TRBV12-3/TRBV12-4 | TGTGCCAGCAGTCTACAGGGAGGGCAGCCCCAGCATTTT | CASSLQGGQPQHF
many | - | TRBJ2-3 | TRBV5-6 | TGTGCCAGCAGCTTCCTCGGGGCAGGGGCGACCGATACGCAGTATTTT | CASSFLGAGATDTQYF
few | - | TRBJ2-1 | TRBV6-1 | TGTGCCAGCAGTGAAGCGCTGGGAGCCGCGGAGCAGTTCTTC | CASSEALGAAEQFF
many | TRBD1 | TRBJ2-3 | TRBV30 | TGTGCCTGGAGTGTTGGTGGACAGGGTCTTATTGATACGCAGTATTTT | CAWSVGGQGLIDTQYF
few | TRBD1 | TRBJ1-6 | TRBV5-6 | TGTGCCAGCAGCTTTAGGGGGCTTAATTCACCCCTCCACTTT | CASSFRGLNSPLHF
- | - | TRBJ2-7 | TRBV5-1 | TGCGCCAGCCAGAACGGCTACGAGCAGTACTTC | CASQNGYEQYF
- | - | TRBJ2-1 | TRBV24-1 | TGTGCCACCAGTGATCCCGGGACCTACTACAATGAGCAGTTCTTC | CATSDPGTYYNEQFF
few | - | TRBJ2-1 | TRBV9 | TGTGCCAGCAGCGTAGGGCTAGCAGCCAATGAGCAGTTCTTC | CASSVGLAANEQFF
many | - | TRBJ1-1 | TRBV7-9 | TGTGCCAGCAGCTTAGGTAACGGGGGAAATGAAGCTTTCTTT | CASSLGNGGNEAFF
many | - | TRBJ2-3 | TRBV20-1 | TGCAGTGCTAGAGATCCCCACTCCCCCGCGGGGCTCCCCTATACGCAGTATTTT | CSARDPHSPAGLPYTQYF
- | - | TRBJ1-1 | TRBV19 | TGTGCCAGTAGTATAGGGGTCGGGAACACTGAAGCTTTCTTT | CASSIGVGNTEAFF
many | TRBD1 | TRBJ1-1 | TRBV19 | TGTGCCAGTAGTATATCAGGGACAGGGGCGACTGAAGCTTTCTTT | CASSISGTGATEAFF
- | - | TRBJ2-6 | TRBV7-3 | TGTGCCACTTCCTCCGGGACTGGAAGCTCTGGGGCCAACGTCCTGACTTTC | CATSSGTGSSGANVLTF
many | - | TRBJ2-7 | TRBV11-2 | TGTGCCAGCAGCTTGACGACTAACGAGCAGTACTTC | CASSLTTNEQYF
- | - | TRBJ2-1 | TRBV7-2 | TGTGCCAGCAGCTCCCAGATCTACAATGAGCAGTTCTTC | CASSSQIYNEQFF
- | TRBD1 | TRBJ2-3 | TRBV3-1 | TGTGCCAGCAGCACCGAACAGGGGGCTCTTAGCACAGATACGCAGTATTTT | CASSTEQGALSTDTQYF
- | - | TRBJ2-2 | TRBV7-3 | TGTGCCAGCAGCTTAAGTTACCGTGATACCGGGGAGCTGTTTTTT | CASSLSYRDTGELFF
many | - | TRBJ1-1 | TRBV2 | TGTGCCAGCTTGCGGAGTTGGAACACTGAAGCTTTCTTT | CASLRSWNTEAFF
- | - | TRBJ2-3 | TRBV6-5 | TGTGCCAGCAGTTACCGGTCGGGCACAGATACGCAGTATTTT | CASSYRSGTDTQYF
- | - | TRBJ2-7 | TRBV7-2 | TGTGCCAGCAGCCCGGGACAATTCGACTACGAGCAGTACTTC | CASSPGQFDYEQYF
- | - | TRBJ1-3 | TRBV4-1 | TGTGCCAGCAGCCAAGCGGGACTTACGGAAGGAAACACCATATATTTT | CASSQAGLTEGNTIYF